Shown below are 32 T cell receptor beta chains from a single sample sequenced in a study of graft-versus-host responses after intestinal transplantation. Repertoires were generated with immunoSEQ multiplex PCR, while TCRdb's copy carries only in-frame clones and drops some. The table records tens of thousands of clones, roughly 90% of them present only once. Antigen specificity for these receptors is unknown. The material was unstimulated CD4+ T cells sorted from spleen or lymph node cells, obtained before transplant. These receptors were collected from a human donor who was the organ donor for an intestinal transplant.

This clone is a singleton in its sample. At one boundary the junction diverges from the germline segment, which might be a read error. Other nucleotide sequences in the sample specify the same CDR3. The chain uses TRBV5-1 and TRBJ2-7; tentatively, D is TRBD2 (6 bases). From germline, CDR1 is SGHRS and CDR2 YFSETQ. This CDR3 is built from 17 residues. DNA for the CDR3: TGTGCCAGCAGCCCATCCCCGGGCGGGGCGCGTGGGTACGAGCAGTACTTC. This encodes CASSPSPGGARGYEQYF.

The chain links TRBV30 to TRBJ2-1, with a weak D call TRBD2 (5 bases). CDR3 size: 12 residues. The V gene's germline CDR1 is GTSNPN and CDR2 SVGIG (reference sequence). Trimming shortened V by 8 bases and J by 5 bases, and 13 bases separated the two germline ends. CDR3 coding DNA: TGTGCCGGGTCTAGCTATAACAATGAGCAGTTCTTC. Translating gives CAGSSYNNEQFF. The variable domain in full, completed from reference TRBV30 and TRBJ2-1, reads SQTIHQWPATLVQPVGSPLSLECTVEGTSNPNLYWYRQAAGRGLQLLFYSVGIGQISSEVPQNLSASRPQDRQFILSSKKLLLSDSGFYLCAGSSYNNEQFFGPGTRLTVL.

This chain links TRBV19 with TRBJ1-1, with D possibly being TRBD1 (6 bases). Trimming pared 10 bases from V and 5 bases from J, leaving 20 bases between. The CDR3 runs to 14 residues. Germline assignment: CDR1 LNHDA and CDR2 SQIVND (reference sequence). This CDR3 is CANMGPWGRTEAFF. For the CDR3, the DNA is TGTGCCAATATGGGCCCTTGGGGGCGGACTGAAGCTTTCTTT.

The DNA of the CDR3 is TGTGCCTGGAGTAGCCGGGGACTGGAGACCCAGTACTTC. Its protein is CAWSSRGLETQYF. The V call is TRBV30, the J call TRBJ2-5; D perhaps matches TRBD2 (6 bases). Germline CDR1 and CDR2: GTSNPN and SVGIG (reference sequence). The V end was cut by 2 bases, the J end by 5 bases, with 12 bases between. This CDR3 spans 13 amino acids.

This clone was seen only a few times. The rearrangement joins TRBV7-9 to TRBJ2-7; a weak D match, TRBD1 (6 bases). This CDR3 contains 12 residues. The germline V gene encodes CDR1 SEHNR and CDR2 FQNEAQ (reference sequence). The V end was cut by 6 bases, the J end by 2 bases, with 8 bases between. DNA for the CDR3: TGTGCCAGCAGAGGGGACACCTACGAGCAGTACTTC. Translating gives CASRGDTYEQYF.

The CDR3 sequence: CASSQVRLQAGVHEQYF. In DNA form, the CDR3 reads TGTGCCAGCAGCCAAGTTAGGCTTCAAGCGGGAGTCCACGAGCAGTACTTC. This rearrangement joins TRBV4-2 to TRBJ2-5; the match to TRBD2 covers 8 bases. The end of the DNA aligns better with TRBJ2-7, so the J call may be wrong. Germline V gene lookup returns CDR1 LGHNA and CDR2 YNFKEQ. The CDR3 consists of 17 residues.

This sequence joins TRBV10-1 and TRBJ2-1; no clear D. Germline lookup yields CDR1 WNHNN and CDR2 SYGVQD (reference sequence). This CDR3 is 11 amino acids long. The germline V and J ends were trimmed by 5 bases and 5 bases, with 4 bases remaining between them. The CDR3 DNA follows: TGCGCCAGCAGTTCTGACAATGAGCAGTTCTTC. Protein: CASSSDNEQFF.

The CDR3 spells CARPDSYVSPLHF. The DNA for the CDR3 is TGTGCCAGACCAGACAGTTATGTTTCACCCCTCCACTTT. J is TRBJ1-6 and V is TRBV19, with a weak D call TRBD1 (5 bases). Germline V gene lookup returns CDR1 LNHDA and CDR2 SQIVND (reference sequence). The CDR3 runs 13 residues. V was cut by 9 bases and J by 9 bases, with 15 bases left in between.

This clone showed up just once. The chain joins TRBV7-3 to TRBJ2-7; TRBD2 matches at 10 bases. The CDR3 loop spans 14 amino acids. V was pared by 5 bases and J by 9 bases, with 10 bases of the junction left unmatched. Germline lookup yields CDR1 SGHTA and CDR2 FQGTGA. The CDR3 loop is CASSGRGLASTQYF. The CDR3, as DNA: TGTGCCAGCAGCGGCCGGGGACTAGCGTCAACGCAGTACTTC.

The chain links TRBV11-2 to TRBJ1-4; weak D call: TRBD1 (5 bases). The CDR3 covers 15 residues. CDR1 is SGHAT, CDR2 FQNNGV, per germline. Trimming took 0 bases from V and 3 from J, leaving 8 bases between them. CDR3 protein: CASSLDSGANEKLFF. The CDR3 DNA reads as TGTGCCAGCAGCTTAGACTCGGGGGCTAATGAAAAACTGTTTTTT.

The V call is TRBV28, the J call TRBJ2-7; 9 bases map to TRBD2. This CDR3 contains 16 residues. In germline, CDR1 is MDHEN, CDR2 SYDVKM. V shed 5 bases, J shed 4 bases, and the junction held 12 bases outside the gene matches. As DNA, the CDR3 is TGTGCCAGCAGTCTGGCGGGGAGCGGGAGGTCGTACGAGCAGTACTTC. It is translated as CASSLAGSGRSYEQYF.

The chain is built from TRBV30 and TRBJ1-4; possibly TRBD1 for D (5 bases). The length of the CDR3 is 12 residues. Germline CDR1 and CDR2: GTSNPN and SVGIG (reference sequence). Trimming removed 6 bases at V and 5 bases at J, with 10 bases between. CDR3 DNA: TGTGCCTGTCCGGGGGGAAATGAAAAACTGTTTTTT. Its translation is CACPGGNEKLFF.

This clone is deemed medium-sized. The rearrangement uses TRBV2 and TRBJ1-2, with 7 positions matching TRBD1. The CDR3 has 12 amino acids. From germline, CDR1 is SNHLY and CDR2 FYNNEI. V was clipped by 4 bases and J by 7 bases; unmatched bases: 3. As DNA, the CDR3 is TGTGCCAGCAGTGCACAGGGGTCTGGCTACACCTTC. Translated, it gives CASSAQGSGYTF.

The V gene is TRBV6-4, the J gene TRBJ2-1, with a tentative D call TRBD2 (5 bases). Trimming pared 6 bases from V and 8 bases from J, leaving 20 bases between. The germline gives CDR1 MRHNA, CDR2 SNTAGT. CDR3 length: 15 residues. The CDR3 DNA follows: TGTGCCAGCAGCCCTTCAGTGGGAGTGAGATATGAGCAGTTCTTC. Amino acids: CASSPSVGVRYEQFF.

The rearrangement joins TRBV12-5 to TRBJ2-7; the D gene is possibly TRBD1 (6 bases). This CDR3 has 14 residues. Germline CDR1 and CDR2: LGHNT and FRNRAP. V was shortened by 3 bases and J by 3 bases, with 12 bases between the two germline ends. Here the CDR3 DNA reads TGTGCTAGTGGTTTACCAGGGGCCCGCTACGAGCAGTACTTC. Translating it yields CASGLPGARYEQYF.

The V call is TRBV28, the J call TRBJ1-4; 8 bases are a match to TRBD1. CDR1 and CDR2 (germline): MDHEN, SYDVKM. V dropped 10 bases and J dropped 5; count of bases not matched to a gene: 21. There are 18 residues in the CDR3. The DNA of the CDR3 is TGTGCCACCAAAAGTTTAACGGCAGGGGACAGGAGGAATGAAAAACTGTTTTTT. Residues: CATKSLTAGDRRNEKLFF.

The rearrangement links TRBV28 to TRBJ2-1, with 9 nucleotides matching TRBD2. Germline V CDR1 and CDR2: MDHEN, SYDVKM. This CDR3 contains 14 residues. The V and J ends lost 6 bases and 2 bases, in that order; junction bases with no gene match: 2. The CDR3: CASRPSGAYNEQFF. DNA of the CDR3: TGTGCCAGCAGACCTAGCGGGGCCTACAATGAGCAGTTCTTC.

The gene calls are TRBV18 and TRBJ2-7; D not certain. CDR1 is KGHSH and CDR2 is LQKENI in the germline V gene. V shed 0 bases and J shed 3 bases, with 6 bases lying between them. The CDR3 is 13 residues long. CDR3 sequence (DNA): TGTGCCAGCTCACCACCTAGTATCTACGAGCAGTACTTC. This gives the protein CASSPPSIYEQYF.

The rearrangement links TRBV6-5 to TRBJ2-7; TRBD2 is a possible D gene (7 bases). The germline gives CDR1 MNHEY, CDR2 SVGAGI. The V end lost 8 bases, the J end lost 1 base, and 15 bases lay between the germline ends. This CDR3 is built from 14 residues. The CDR3 is CASARGGSSYEQYF. Here the CDR3 DNA reads TGTGCCAGCGCCAGGGGCGGGAGTTCCTACGAGCAGTACTTC.

The rearrangement uses TRBV5-5 and TRBJ1-2; 7 nucleotides agree with TRBD1. The CDR3 totals 11 residues. V shed 9 bases and J 8 bases; nucleotides not matched to a gene: 7. Germline values: CDR1 SGHKS, CDR2 YYEKEE (reference sequence). The CDR3 DNA sequence: TGTGCCACCATCAGGGGGGAGGGCTACACCTTC. Translating it yields CATIRGEGYTF.

The rearrangement links TRBV5-8 to TRBJ2-1; TRBD2 matches 14 bases. This CDR3 spans 18 amino acids. CDR1 and CDR2 (germline): SGHTS, YDEGEE. Losses at the gene ends were 3 bases for V and 4 bases for J; bases not matched to a gene: 9. The CDR3 is CASSSGTSGSRTYNEQFF. The CDR3 DNA reads TGTGCCAGCAGCTCCGGGACTAGCGGGAGTAGAACATACAATGAGCAGTTCTTC.

The rearrangement uses TRBV5-4 and TRBJ2-1; 9 bases map to TRBD1. CDR1 and CDR2 from the germline V gene are SGHNT and YYREEE (reference sequence). This CDR3 has 17 amino acids. V trimming: 4 bases; J trimming: 4 bases; junction bases outside the gene matches: 12. CDR3 nucleotides: TGTGCCAGCAGCCCCGGGACAGGGTCTTACCGATACAATGAGCAGTTCTTC. It yields the protein CASSPGTGSYRYNEQFF.

This clone has just one count. This chain connects TRBV5-4 to TRBJ2-7, with 11 bases matching TRBD1. Germline CDR1 SGHNT, CDR2 YYREEE (reference sequence). J gave up 6 bases and V 0 bases, and 8 bases lay outside the gene matches. CDR3 size: 16 residues. CDR3 coding DNA: TGTGCCAGCAGCTTGGCGGTAGGGACAGGGGGTTCCGAGCAGTACTTC. Its protein is CASSLAVGTGGSEQYF.

The chain employs TRBV29-1 and TRBJ2-4; 7 bases line up with TRBD1. The germline CDR1 and CDR2 sequences are SQVTM and ANQGSEA. V gave up 1 base and J gave up 3 bases; unmatched junction bases: 0. CDR3 length equals 13 residues. The CDR3 loop is CSVEGQGKNIQYF. In DNA form, the CDR3 reads TGCAGCGTTGAAGGACAGGGCAAAAACATTCAGTACTTC.

This sequence joins TRBV5-5 and TRBJ2-7; 8 bases match TRBD1. Germline V gene data show CDR1 as SGHKS and CDR2 as YYEKEE (reference sequence). V shed 4 bases, J shed 0 bases, and the junction held 3 bases outside the gene matches. The CDR3 extends over 14 amino acids. The CDR3 DNA sequence: TGTGCCAGCAGCCCGGGACAGGACTCCTACGAGCAGTACTTC. The encoded protein is CASSPGQDSYEQYF.

The sample holds one count of this clone. The rearrangement joins TRBV30 to TRBJ1-2, with D unclear. V lost 1 base to trimming and J lost 5 bases, with 8 bases between them. This CDR3 spans 12 amino acids. Germline CDR1 reads GTSNPN; CDR2 reads SVGIG (reference sequence). As DNA, the CDR3 is TGTGCCTGGAGTGGCGGGGTGTATGGCTACACCTTC. Its protein is CAWSGGVYGYTF.

J is TRBJ1-2 and V is TRBV27; TRBD1 agrees at 8 bases. The V gene end was trimmed by 11 bases and the J gene end by 7 bases; junction bases not matched to a gene: 12. This CDR3 has 13 amino acids. Germline V CDR1 and CDR2: MNHEY, SMNVEV (reference sequence). For the CDR3, the DNA is TGTGCCGTATCAGACAGGGGACAAAGTGGCTACACCTTC. This gives the protein CAVSDRGQSGYTF.

The chain has TRBV7-9 and TRBJ2-1; 7 nucleotides match TRBD2. Germline V gene sequence: CDR1 SEHNR, CDR2 FQNEAQ (reference sequence). Trimming took 3 bases from V and 9 from J; bases not matched to a gene: 8. There are 14 residues in the CDR3. The CDR3 loop is CASSFLAEGTEQFF. CDR3 nucleotides: TGTGCCAGCAGCTTCCTAGCGGAGGGGACTGAGCAGTTCTTC.

This clone was detected only a few times. This chain connects TRBV30 to TRBJ1-4, with a tentative D call TRBD1 (6 bases). V lost 4 bases, J lost 7 bases, and 13 bases lay in between. Germline CDR1 is GTSNPN and CDR2 is SVGIG (reference sequence). The CDR3 is made up of 13 amino acids. In DNA, the CDR3 is TGTGCCTGGAACGGACAGCCTGCTGAAAAACTGTTTTTT. Its protein is CAWNGQPAEKLFF.

The V call is TRBV6-1, the J call TRBJ2-5; the match to TRBD2 covers 10 bases. This CDR3 has 16 amino acids. After removal of 0 bases from V and 2 bases from J, the junction contained 3 bases not matched to a gene. The V gene's germline CDR1 is MNHNS and CDR2 SASEGT. CDR3 residues: CASSEAGAGGQETQYF. CDR3 bases: TGTGCCAGCAGTGAAGCGGGAGCGGGAGGGCAAGAGACCCAGTACTTC.

The V and J genes are TRBV5-1 and TRBJ2-7; TRBD1 is a possible D gene (7 bases). Looked up from germline, CDR1 is SGHRS and CDR2 is YFSETQ. CDR3 length equals 14 residues. V was trimmed by 0 bases and J by 3 bases, leaving 10 bases between them. The CDR3 here is CASSLGQGGYEQYF. For the CDR3, the DNA is TGCGCCAGCAGCTTGGGGCAGGGGGGCTACGAGCAGTACTTC.

The gene calls are TRBV4-1 and TRBJ2-2, with D possibly being TRBD1 (5 bases). Trimming pared 2 bases from V and 8 bases from J, leaving 6 bases between. CDR1 MGHRA and CDR2 YSYEKL come from the germline V gene. The CDR3 sequence is 12 residues long. In DNA, the CDR3 is TGCGCCAGCAGCCAAAACAGGGGGGAGCTGTTTTTT. Encoded protein: CASSQNRGELFF.